The 12 T cell receptor beta chains presented below share a single source sample, sequenced in a study of CD8+ T cells in alopecia areata. The treatment denotes: oral pan-JAK inhibitor, 5-10 mg twice daily. RNA was extracted and reverse transcribed into cDNA as the sequencing template. Sequencing used immunoSEQ multiplex PCR; TCRdb keeps in-frame clones, though not all of them. This sample has approximately 150,000 clones, with approximately 90% found just once. Source: CD8+ T cells sorted from blood, taken at week 4, from a patient treated with tofacitinib. The origin of the receptors is a human donor with alopecia areata.

The rearrangement joins TRBV30 to TRBJ2-1, with D unclear. The CDR3 spans 12 residues. Trimming took 1 base from V and 7 from J, leaving 8 bases between them. The germline gives CDR1 GTSNPN, CDR2 SVGIG (reference sequence). CDR3 DNA: TGTGCCTGGAGTGAGAGCCGGAATGAGCAGTTCTTC. Translating gives CAWSESRNEQFF.

Remarks on this clone: In the same sample, other DNA sequences code for this CDR3. The rearrangement joins TRBV14 to TRBJ2-3; 9 nucleotides match TRBD2. Losses at the gene ends were 1 base for V and 3 bases for J; bases not matched to a gene: 2. The germline CDR1 and CDR2 sequences are SGHDN and FVKESK. The CDR3 consists of 15 residues. The CDR3 DNA reads as TGTGCCAGCAGCCAAGGAACTAGCGGGACAGATACGCAGTATTTT. Its translation is CASSQGTSGTDTQYF.

J is TRBJ2-3 and V is TRBV4-1, with 8 bases fitting TRBD1. Trimming at V came to 1 base and at J to 4 bases, leaving 1 base not matched to a gene. Germline assignment: CDR1 MGHRA and CDR2 YSYEKL. The CDR3 has 14 amino acids. CDR3 coding DNA: TGCGCCAGCAGCCAAGGACAGGGGTCAGATACGCAGTATTTT. Its protein product is CASSQGQGSDTQYF.

This clone was counted a single time. The V and J genes are TRBV25-1 and TRBJ1-1; D ambiguous. V gave up 4 bases and J gave up 4 bases, with 10 bases separating them. The CDR3 has 13 amino acids. Germline loops: CDR1 MGHDK, CDR2 SYGVNS. The CDR3 is CASSANWRTEAFF. The CDR3 DNA sequence: TGTGCCAGCAGTGCAAACTGGCGCACTGAAGCTTTCTTT. Looking up the rest from reference TRBV25-1 and TRBJ1-1 gives the full variable domain: EADIYQTPRYLVIGTGKKITLECSQTMGHDKMYWYQQDPGMELHLIHYSYGVNSTEKGDLSSESTVSRIRTEHFPLTLESARPSHTSQYLCASSANWRTEAFFGQGTRLTVV.

The chain combines TRBV19 with TRBJ2-3; unclear D gene. Germline CDR1 reads LNHDA; CDR2 reads SQIVND (reference sequence). The CDR3 totals 10 residues. Between the trimmed V and J ends, which lost 7 bases and 5 bases, there was a span of 4 bases. The CDR3 spells CASMGDTQYF. The CDR3 DNA reads TGTGCCAGTATGGGAGATACGCAGTATTTT.

This clone has ten or more counts. Here the CDR3 reads CASSLGVLQSETQYF. CDR3 nucleotides: TGTGCCAGCAGCTTAGGGGTTCTTCAGTCGGAGACCCAGTACTTC. V gene TRBV11-1 combines with J gene TRBJ2-5; the D is unclear. The length of the CDR3 is 15 residues. V was shortened by 1 base and J by 5 bases, with 14 bases between the two germline ends. The germline V gene has CDR1 SGHAT and CDR2 FQDESV (reference sequence).

A remark on this clone: The same CDR3 arises from other DNA sequences in this sample as well. V usage is TRBV4-1 and J usage is TRBJ2-7; D is possibly TRBD2 (6 bases). Germline V gene data show CDR1 as MGHRA and CDR2 as YSYEKL. The CDR3 spans 15 residues. Trimming stripped 9 bases from V and 3 bases from J, with 21 bases between. CDR3 sequence (DNA): TGCGCCAGTAGGCAGTCGGGGACTTCCGTCTACGAGCAGTACTTC. It yields the protein CASRQSGTSVYEQYF.

The chain recombines TRBV27 with TRBJ1-1, with a tentative D call TRBD1 (5 bases). The CDR3 is 15 amino acids. Between the trimmed V and J ends, which lost 1 base and 1 base, there was a span of 10 bases. Looked up from germline, CDR1 is MNHEY and CDR2 is SMNVEV (reference sequence). The CDR3 sequence: CASSLYGGPNTEAFF. The CDR3 bases are TGTGCCAGCAGTTTATATGGGGGACCGAACACTGAAGCTTTCTTT.

This chain links TRBV5-1 with TRBJ2-7; TRBD2 matches at 13 bases. V lost 4 bases and J lost 2; bases outside the gene matches: 3. CDR1 is SGHRS and CDR2 is YFSETQ in the germline V gene. There are 15 residues in the CDR3. This CDR3 reads CASSLGLAGTYEQYF. Here the CDR3 DNA reads TGCGCCAGCAGCCTGGGACTAGCGGGAACCTACGAGCAGTACTTC.

Concerning this clone: A junction boundary mismatches the germline segment, possibly from a read error. The rearrangement links TRBV2 to TRBJ2-3, with 11 positions matching TRBD2. Looked up from germline, CDR1 is SNHLY and CDR2 is FYNNEI. This CDR3 region has 11 residues. CDR3 DNA sequence: TGTGCCAGCGGGGGGTCTAGCGGGAGGCATTTT. It codes for CASGGSSGRHF.

The chain carries TRBV5-1 and TRBJ2-1; D unclear. Trimming took off 4 bases at V and 4 bases at J, with 9 bases between the two ends. Germline-derived CDR1 and CDR2 are SGHRS and YFSETQ. This CDR3 is built from 13 residues. For the CDR3, the DNA is TGCGCCAGCAGCCTAGGGCTATACAATGAGCAGTTCTTC. Its protein product is CASSLGLYNEQFF.

In nucleotides, the CDR3 is TGCGCCACCCAAAGGGACAGGGACAATGAGCAGTTCTTC. Translated: CATQRDRDNEQFF. The V and J genes are TRBV5-1 and TRBJ2-1, with TRBD1 identical over 9 bases. CDR1 is SGHRS and CDR2 is YFSETQ in the germline V gene. With V trimmed by 9 bases and J by 5 bases, 6 bases remained unmatched. CDR3 length equals 13 residues.